The text below deals with one T cell receptor (beta chain). No antigen is known for it. The data were obtained in a study of T cells expressing NK-cell markers. Study information: Serological testing identified most of the eight sequenced donors as HCMV-seropositive and one as seronegative.

The CDR3 runs 13 residues. The V gene's germline CDR1 is KGHDR and CDR2 SFDVKD. TCRdb reanalyzed the 5' RACE reads, giving one entry per CDR3 protein sequence and no DNA. The sample is made up of fewer than 550,000 distinct CDR3 sequences, and the top ten hold under 1.5% of it. Study results and limitations: In a few donors, these clonotypes also led the CD3+CD56-NKG2C+ fraction.

Sequencing input: blood T cells: a sorted CD56 or NKG2C T cell subset, CD4+ or CD8+ T cells, or bulk PBMC T cells (not recorded which). The receptor was isolated from a woman aged 45-59 years in good health. The chain links TRBV24-1 to TRBJ1-1; as DNA is missing, the TRBD1 call by TCRdb cannot be tested. This CDR3 reads CATSVLRDNEAFF.